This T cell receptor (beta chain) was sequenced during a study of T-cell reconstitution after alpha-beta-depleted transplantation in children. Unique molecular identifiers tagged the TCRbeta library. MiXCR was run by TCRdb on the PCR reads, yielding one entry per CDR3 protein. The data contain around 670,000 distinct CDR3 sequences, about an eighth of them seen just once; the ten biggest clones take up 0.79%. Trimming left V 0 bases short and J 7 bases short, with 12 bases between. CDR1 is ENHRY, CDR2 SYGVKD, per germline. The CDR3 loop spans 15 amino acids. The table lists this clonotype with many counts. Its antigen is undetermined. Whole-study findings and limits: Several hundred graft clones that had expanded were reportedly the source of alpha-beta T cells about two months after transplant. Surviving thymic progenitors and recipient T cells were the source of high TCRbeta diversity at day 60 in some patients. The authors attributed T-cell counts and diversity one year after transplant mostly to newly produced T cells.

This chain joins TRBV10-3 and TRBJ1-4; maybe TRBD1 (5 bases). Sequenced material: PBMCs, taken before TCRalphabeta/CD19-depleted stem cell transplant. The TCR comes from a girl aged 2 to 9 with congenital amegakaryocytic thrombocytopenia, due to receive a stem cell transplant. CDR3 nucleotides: TGTGCCATCAGTGAGTCCGGGACGGCGGCTGAAAAACTGTTTTTT. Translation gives CAISESGTAAEKLFF.